This TCR beta chain was sequenced for a study of monozygotic twins with inflammatory bowel disease. Notes on the study in general: Compared with healthy co-twins, IBD patients showed reduced TCRbeta repertoire diversity by inverse Simpson.

Collection of an approximately 2.5 ml blood sample took place per donor. This CDR3 contains 14 residues. The V gene's germline CDR1 is DFQATT and CDR2 SNEGSKA (reference sequence). From its re-call of the 5' RACE reads, TCRdb lists each CDR3 protein once, without DNA. This listing includes approximately 200,000 distinct CDR3 sequences. About this clonotype: Its target is unknown.

The sequenced sample was blood. This receptor was identified in a human donor with ulcerative colitis or Crohn's disease, or a healthy co-twin of an affected twin (not recorded which). The chain carries TRBV20-1 and TRBJ1-1; TCRdb lists TRBD1, though no DNA is available to test this call. The CDR3 protein is CSAVPGQLNTEAFF.